This TCR beta chain was recovered during a study of vaccination and CD4 T cells after COVID-19. Remarks on this clonotype: Antigen: not known.

This CDR3 has 12 amino acids. From germline, CDR1 is DFQATT and CDR2 SNEGSKA (reference sequence). Trimming shortened V by 3 bases and J by 2 bases, and 7 bases separated the two germline ends. Treatment meaning: approximately nine-day PBMC culture with coronavirus spike peptide pools or control peptides (ViraFEST assay). The study sequenced cultured CD4+ T cell DNA using the Oncomine TCR Beta short-read assay. MiXCR was run by TCRdb on the PCR reads, yielding one entry per CDR3 protein. The table lists 10,000 to 15,000 distinct CDR3 sequences, about 48% of them singletons. Sequencing used CD4+ T cells from blood, cultured in vitro. This TCR was sampled from a human donor who had recovered from COVID-19. The gene calls are TRBV20-1 and TRBJ1-2; possible D gene TRBD1, 6 bases. CDR3 bases: TGCAGTGCTAGCACAGGGAACTATGGCTACACCTTC. Its protein is CSASTGNYGYTF.